This passage covers 8 T cell receptor beta chains from one sample sequenced in a study of blood T cell repertoires in COVID-19. Some clones are missing from TCRdb's copy, which holds only in-frame ones; the method was immunoSEQ multiplex PCR. The top ten clones hold approximately 1.6% of a sample with tens of thousands of clones, roughly 93% of them seen once. Material: peripheral blood. The receptor set was obtained from a human donor in a cohort sampled during active COVID-19.

V gene TRBV5-4 combines with J gene TRBJ2-5; possible D gene TRBD1, 6 bases. Germline V gene sequence: CDR1 SGHNT, CDR2 YYREEE (reference sequence). This CDR3 is 13 amino acids long. V gave up 4 bases and J gave up 5 bases, with 12 bases separating them. DNA for the CDR3: TGTGCCAGCAGCGCCTCCACAGGGGAGACCCAGTACTTC. It yields the protein CASSASTGETQYF. Together with reference TRBV5-4 and TRBJ2-5, the CDR3 gives the full variable domain: ETGVTQSPTHLIKTRGQQVTLRCSSQSGHNTVSWYQQALGQGPQFIFQYYREEENGRGNFPPRFSGLQFPNYSSELNVNALELDDSALYLCASSASTGETQYFGPGTRLLVL.

The rearrangement links TRBV28 to TRBJ1-1; 8 bases fit TRBD1. The CDR3 spans 12 residues. Looked up from germline, CDR1 is MDHEN and CDR2 is SYDVKM. Trimming at V came to 6 bases and at J to 4 bases, leaving 1 base not matched to a gene. The CDR3 protein is CASRDRATEAFF. CDR3 bases: TGTGCCAGCAGGGACAGGGCCACTGAAGCTTTCTTT. Based on the CDR3 plus reference TRBV28 and TRBJ1-1, the full variable domain is DVKVTQSSRYLVKRTGEKVFLECVQDMDHENMFWYRQDPGLGLRLIYFSYDVKMKEKGDIPEGYSVSREKKERFSLILESASTNQTSMYLCASRDRATEAFFGQGTRLTVV.

This clone has just one count. The genes are TRBV18 and TRBJ1-2, with 11 bases lining up with TRBD1. V shed 8 bases and J 6 bases; nucleotides not matched to a gene: 17. The V gene's germline CDR1 is KGHSH and CDR2 LQKENI. The CDR3 runs to 17 residues. CDR3 in DNA: TGTGCCAGCCGTCTGCGATTGTTGGACAGGGGGCGCAATGGCTACACCTTC. Protein: CASRLRLLDRGRNGYTF.

This chain uses TRBV18 with TRBJ1-1; 8 nucleotides agree with TRBD1. Germline V lookup: CDR1 KGHSH, CDR2 LQKENI. CDR3 size: 14 residues. V lost 3 bases and J lost 6; bases outside the gene matches: 6. The CDR3 sequence is CASSPGTGNAEAFF. In DNA, the CDR3 is TGTGCCAGCTCACCCGGGACAGGCAACGCTGAAGCTTTCTTT.

The genes are TRBV14 and TRBJ2-3; a weak D match, TRBD2 (6 bases). The V and J ends lost 5 bases and 8 bases respectively, with 11 bases between them. The CDR3 extends over 12 amino acids. Per the germline V gene, CDR1 is SGHDN and CDR2 is FVKESK. DNA for the CDR3: TGTGCCAGCAGCTCAGGACTAATTACGCAGTATTTT. This gives the protein CASSSGLITQYF.

The V and J genes are TRBV19 and TRBJ2-5; D not certain. This CDR3 is 15 amino acids long. The V gene lost 2 bases and the J gene lost 7 bases, with 17 bases spanning the gap. Germline V CDR1 and CDR2: LNHDA, SQIVND (reference sequence). CDR3 sequence reads: CASSITPLERGTQYF. In DNA, the CDR3 is TGTGCCAGTAGTATAACACCTCTTGAGAGAGGGACCCAGTACTTC.

The chain recombines TRBV7-3 with TRBJ2-6; no reliable D call. The CDR3 totals 13 residues. From germline, CDR1 is SGHTA and CDR2 FQGTGA. The ends were cut back, 4 bases at V and 2 bases at J, with 3 bases in the middle. CDR3 protein: CASSSAGANVLTF. The CDR3 DNA sequence: TGTGCCAGCAGCTCCGCTGGGGCCAACGTCCTGACTTTC.

The rearrangement uses TRBV28 and TRBJ2-4; TRBD2 might be the D (6 bases). Trimming took 2 bases from V and 5 from J, leaving 16 bases between them. Germline V gives CDR1 MDHEN, CDR2 SYDVKM. The CDR3 covers 16 residues. The CDR3 region is CASSLGGSATQNIQYF. The DNA of the CDR3 is TGTGCCAGCAGTTTAGGAGGGAGCGCCACCCAAAACATTCAGTACTTC. The complete variable domain, with remaining parts taken from reference TRBV28 and TRBJ2-4, reads DVKVTQSSRYLVKRTGEKVFLECVQDMDHENMFWYRQDPGLGLRLIYFSYDVKMKEKGDIPEGYSVSREKKERFSLILESASTNQTSMYLCASSLGGSATQNIQYFGAGTRLSVL.